The clone carrying this T cell receptor (beta chain) was found once. The study recruited people aged about 18 to 95 years across approximately 24 US areas. Each participant's cohort was designated according to participant-reported clinical history. Original data processing: Counts of nucleated cells, estimated from reference gene primer amplification, were obtained. Profiling relied on immunoSEQ multiplex PCR, and the TCRdb table lists in-frame clones only, not all of them. The D gene and trimming were derived from the DNA, and the V and J assignments and clone size from that table. Among about 180,000 clones listed, roughly 84% were seen once. This record belongs to a study of blood T cell repertoires in COVID-19. The trim removed 4 bases at V and 7 bases at J, leaving 7 bases unmatched. Germline lookup yields CDR1 SGHDN and CDR2 FVKESK. CDR3 length equals 15 residues.

The chain links TRBV14 to TRBJ2-5, with 12 bases aligning to TRBD2. The specimen was PBMCs or T cells enriched from blood (not recorded which). The sequence came from a man in his sixties who had recovered from COVID-19. The CDR3 DNA sequence: TGTGCCAGCAGCCCGCTAGCGGGAGGGCCCCGGACCCAGTACTTC. This sequence encodes CASSPLAGGPRTQYF.